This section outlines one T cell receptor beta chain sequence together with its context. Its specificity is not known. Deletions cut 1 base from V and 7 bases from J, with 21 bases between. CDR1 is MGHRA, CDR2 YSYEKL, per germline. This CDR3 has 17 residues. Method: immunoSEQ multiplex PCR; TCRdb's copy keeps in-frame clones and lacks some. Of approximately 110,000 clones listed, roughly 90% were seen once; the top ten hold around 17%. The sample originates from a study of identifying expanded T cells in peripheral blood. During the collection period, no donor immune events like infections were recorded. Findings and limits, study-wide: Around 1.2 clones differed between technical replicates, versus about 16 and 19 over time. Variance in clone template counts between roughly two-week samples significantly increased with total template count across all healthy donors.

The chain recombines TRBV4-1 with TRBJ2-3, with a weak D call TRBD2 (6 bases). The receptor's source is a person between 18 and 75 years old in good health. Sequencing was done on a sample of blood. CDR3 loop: CASSQAPAGRGGNTQYF. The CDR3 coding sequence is TGCGCCAGCAGCCAAGCTCCGGCGGGGCGTGGCGGAAATACGCAGTATTTT.